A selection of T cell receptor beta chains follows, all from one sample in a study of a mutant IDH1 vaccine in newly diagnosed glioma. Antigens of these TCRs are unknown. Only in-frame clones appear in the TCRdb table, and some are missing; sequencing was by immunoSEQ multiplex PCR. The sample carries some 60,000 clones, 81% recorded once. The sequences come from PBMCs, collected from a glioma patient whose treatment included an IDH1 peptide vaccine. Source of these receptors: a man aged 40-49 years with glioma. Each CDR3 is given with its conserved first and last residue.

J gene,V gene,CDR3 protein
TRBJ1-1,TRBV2,CASSEAWKRDDRVGTEAFF
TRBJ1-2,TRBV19,CASSYGNNYGYTF
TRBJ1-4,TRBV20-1,CSANQGASYLF
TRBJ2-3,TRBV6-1,CATGQSTDTQYF
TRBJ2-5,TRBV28,CASSWMGRRETQYF
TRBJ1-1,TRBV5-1,CASSLEVRRGRSEAFF
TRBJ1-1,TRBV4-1,CASSPGGSLNTEAFF
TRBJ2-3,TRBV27,CASSWTGSTDTQYF
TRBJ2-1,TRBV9,CASRSGGNNEQFF
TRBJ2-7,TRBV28,CASSFELAGNHEQYF
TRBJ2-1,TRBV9,CASSDGRREPTNEQFF
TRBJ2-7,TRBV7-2,CASRPDRDSSLGGNEQYF
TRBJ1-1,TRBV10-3,CAISDPGTGYTEAFF
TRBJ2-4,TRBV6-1,CASSGWTSGRMDIQYF
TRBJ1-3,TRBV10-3,CAISEPGGPGNTIYF
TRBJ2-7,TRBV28,CASSGPNSYEQYF
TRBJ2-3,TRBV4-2,CASSQGLAGGSKDTQYF
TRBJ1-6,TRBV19,CASSIQPPEASPLHF
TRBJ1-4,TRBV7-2,CASSVIPTAREKLFF
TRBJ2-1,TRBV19,CASRSDRSSYNEQFF
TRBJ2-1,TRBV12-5,CASGPYTREQFF
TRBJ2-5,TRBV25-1,CASSADRGGQETQYF
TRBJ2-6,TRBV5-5,CASSLRPSRLSNVLTF
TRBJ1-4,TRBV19,CASSNPGGEEKLFF
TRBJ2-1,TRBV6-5,CASSYTSGSYEQFF
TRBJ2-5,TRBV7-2,CASRGGFQETQYF
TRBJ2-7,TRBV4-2,CASSPIIGTSGAYEQYF
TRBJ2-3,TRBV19,CASSIGTGYNTQYF
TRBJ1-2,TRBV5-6,CASSLFLVDYGYTF